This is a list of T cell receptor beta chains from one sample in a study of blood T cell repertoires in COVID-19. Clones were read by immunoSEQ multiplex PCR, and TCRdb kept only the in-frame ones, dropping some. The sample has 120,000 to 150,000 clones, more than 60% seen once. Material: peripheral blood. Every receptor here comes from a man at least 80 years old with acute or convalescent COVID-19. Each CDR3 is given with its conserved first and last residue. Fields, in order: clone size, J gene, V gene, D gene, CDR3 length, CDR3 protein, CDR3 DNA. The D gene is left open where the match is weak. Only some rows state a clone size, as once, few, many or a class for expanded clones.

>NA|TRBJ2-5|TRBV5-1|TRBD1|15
CASSLGQGGGETQYF
TGCGCCAGCAGTCTCGGACAGGGTGGTGGAGAGACCCAGTACTTC
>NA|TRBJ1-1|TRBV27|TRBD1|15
CASSPPGTGDTEAFF
TGTGCCAGCAGTCCACCCGGGACAGGGGACACTGAAGCTTTCTTT
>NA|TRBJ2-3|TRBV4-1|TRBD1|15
CASSLTGQGSDTQYF
TGCGCCAGCAGCCTCACCGGACAGGGGTCAGATACGCAGTATTTT
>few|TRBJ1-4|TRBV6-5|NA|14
CASRRKGGNEKLFF
TGTGCCAGCCGACGCAAGGGGGGGAATGAAAAACTGTTTTTT
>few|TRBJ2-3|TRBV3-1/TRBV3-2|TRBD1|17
CASSQTSGTGGTDTQYF
TGTGCCAGCAGCCAGACTTCCGGGACAGGGGGCACAGATACGCAGTATTTT
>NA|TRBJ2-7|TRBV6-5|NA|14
CASTLSQGVYEQYF
TGTGCCAGCACCCTGAGTCAGGGTGTCTACGAGCAGTACTTC
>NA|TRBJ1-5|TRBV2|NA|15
CASSVFPSFNQPQHF
TGTGCCAGCAGTGTTTTCCCCAGTTTCAATCAGCCCCAGCATTTT
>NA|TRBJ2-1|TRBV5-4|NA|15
CASSIGQFSYNEQFF
TGTGCCAGCAGCATCGGACAGTTCTCCTACAATGAGCAGTTCTTC
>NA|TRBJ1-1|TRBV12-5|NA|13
CASGFTVNTEAFF
TGTGCTAGTGGTTTTACGGTGAACACTGAAGCTTTCTTT
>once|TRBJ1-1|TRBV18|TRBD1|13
CASSRDRDTEAFF
TGTGCCAGCTCTAGGGACAGGGACACTGAAGCTTTCTTT
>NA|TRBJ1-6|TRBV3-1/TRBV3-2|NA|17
CASSQPRHGGSLAPLHF
TGTGCCAGCAGCCAACCCCGCCACGGAGGTTCTCTGGCACCCCTCCACTTT
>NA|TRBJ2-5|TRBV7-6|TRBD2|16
CASSSSLSSGVETQYF
TGTGCCAGCAGCTCGAGTCTTTCTAGCGGGGTGGAGACCCAGTACTTC
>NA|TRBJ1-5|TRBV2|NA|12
CASRRGNQPQHF
TGTGCCAGCAGACGGGGGAATCAGCCCCAGCATTTT
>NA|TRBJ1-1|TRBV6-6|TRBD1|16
CASSYSLSGGNTEAFF
TGTGCCAGCAGTTATAGTCTTTCAGGGGGCAACACTGAAGCTTTCTTT
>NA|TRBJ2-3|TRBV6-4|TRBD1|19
CASSDSVPGQGGSTDTQYF
TGTGCCAGCAGTGACTCGGTCCCGGGACAGGGGGGTAGCACAGATACGCAGTATTTT
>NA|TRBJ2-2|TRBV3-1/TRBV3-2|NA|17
CASSQEEPQKPPGELFF
TGTGCCAGCAGCCAAGAGGAGCCCCAGAAACCACCCGGGGAGCTGTTTTTT
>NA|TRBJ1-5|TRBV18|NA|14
CASSPVSENQPQHF
TGTGCCAGCTCACCTGTGAGTGAAAATCAGCCCCAGCATTTT
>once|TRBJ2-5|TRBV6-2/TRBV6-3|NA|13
CASSYLYQETQYF
TGTGCCAGCAGTTACCTGTATCAAGAGACCCAGTACTTC
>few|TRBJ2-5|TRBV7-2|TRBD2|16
CASSSRLAGGAETQYF
TGTGCCAGCAGCTCCAGACTAGCGGGGGGCGCTGAGACCCAGTACTTC
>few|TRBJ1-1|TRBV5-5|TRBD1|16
CASRGTGGARNTEAFF
TGTGCCAGCAGAGGGACAGGGGGCGCCCGGAACACTGAAGCTTTCTTT
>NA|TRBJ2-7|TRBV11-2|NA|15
CASSTASRGEGRQYF
TGTGCCAGCAGCACCGCCTCTAGGGGGGAGGGACGGCAGTACTTC
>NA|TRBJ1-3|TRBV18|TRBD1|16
CASSPGQGSSGNTIYF
TGTGCCAGCTCACCGGGACAGGGAAGCTCTGGAAACACCATATATTTT
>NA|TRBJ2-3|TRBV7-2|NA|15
CASSLEDSPTDTQYF
TGTGCCAGCAGCTTAGAGGACAGTCCCACAGATACGCAGTATTTT
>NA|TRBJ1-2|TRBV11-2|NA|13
CASSQGGQKGYTF
TGTGCCAGCAGCCAGGGTGGACAGAAAGGCTACACCTTC
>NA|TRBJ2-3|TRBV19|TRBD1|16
CASSIDWGTETDTQYF
TGTGCCAGTAGTATAGACTGGGGGACAGAGACAGATACGCAGTATTTT
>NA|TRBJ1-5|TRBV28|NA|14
CASSLPPRIQPQHF
TGTGCCAGCAGTTTACCCCCGAGGATTCAGCCCCAGCATTTT
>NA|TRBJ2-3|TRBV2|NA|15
CASSDPAGVTDTQYF
TGTGCCAGCAGTGACCCCGCAGGGGTAACAGATACGCAGTATTTT
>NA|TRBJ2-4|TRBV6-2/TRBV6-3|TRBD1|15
CASSYQTGVRYIQYF
TGTGCCAGCAGTTATCAAACAGGGGTGAGATACATTCAGTACTTC
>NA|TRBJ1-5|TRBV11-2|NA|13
CASSLERDQPQHF
TGTGCCAGCAGCTTAGAGCGGGATCAGCCCCAGCATTTT
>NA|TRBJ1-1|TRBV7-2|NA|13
CASSLAVEGKAFF
TGTGCCAGCAGCTTAGCCGTAGAGGGAAAAGCTTTCTTT
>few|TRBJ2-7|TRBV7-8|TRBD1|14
CASSPGTAFYEQYF
TGTGCCAGCAGCCCCGGGACAGCATTCTACGAGCAGTACTTC
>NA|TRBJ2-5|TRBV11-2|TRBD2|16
CASSLGRAGVYETQYF
TGTGCCAGCAGCTTAGGTCGAGCGGGGGTATATGAGACCCAGTACTTC
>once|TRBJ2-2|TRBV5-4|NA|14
CASSLVGGPGELFF
TGTGCCAGCAGCTTGGTGGGGGGTCCCGGGGAGCTGTTTTTT
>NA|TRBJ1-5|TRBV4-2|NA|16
CASSQGSGTDHQPQHF
TGTGCCAGCAGCCAAGGTTCCGGAACAGACCATCAGCCCCAGCATTTT
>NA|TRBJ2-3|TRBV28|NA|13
CASRSAGRDTQYF
TGTGCCAGCAGATCCGCGGGACGAGATACGCAGTATTTT
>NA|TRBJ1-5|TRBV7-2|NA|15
CASSLIAGSNQPQHF
TGTGCCAGCAGCTTGATTGCAGGCTCCAATCAGCCCCAGCATTTT
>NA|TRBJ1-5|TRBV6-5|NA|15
CASKIGGGSNQPQHF
TGTGCCAGCAAAATCGGGGGAGGGAGCAATCAGCCCCAGCATTTT
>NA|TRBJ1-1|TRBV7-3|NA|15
CASSLGGLEITEAFF
TGTGCCAGCAGCTTAGGCGGGTTAGAAATCACTGAAGCTTTCTTT
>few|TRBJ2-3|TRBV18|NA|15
CASSPPSGGTDTQYF
TGTGCCAGCTCACCACCCAGCGGTGGGACAGATACGCAGTATTTT
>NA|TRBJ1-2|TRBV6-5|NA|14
CASRETPANYGYTF
TGTGCCAGTCGGGAGACGCCTGCTAACTATGGCTACACCTTC
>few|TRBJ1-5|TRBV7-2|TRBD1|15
CASSATTGGGQPQHF
TGTGCCAGCAGCGCCACCACAGGGGGCGGTCAGCCCCAGCATTTT
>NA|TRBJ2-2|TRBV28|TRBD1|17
CASSLIQGAMNTGELFF
TGTGCCAGCAGTCTCATACAGGGGGCCATGAACACCGGGGAGCTGTTTTTT